This T cell receptor beta chain was sequenced during a study of blood T cell repertoires in COVID-19. On the study more broadly: Material from acute and convalescent COVID-19 was sourced from the United States, Italy and Spain.

Unmatched junction bases numbered 9, after V lost 11 bases and J lost 4 bases. In germline, CDR1 is MDHEN, CDR2 SYDVKM. This CDR3 contains 14 residues. Participants were aged about 18 to 89 years from around 24 US areas. In the original analysis: Reference gene primer amplification in the assay estimated nucleated cell counts. Libraries were prepared by immunoSEQ multiplex PCR; TCRdb keeps only in-frame clonotypes and omits some of them. The V and J calls and clone size come from that table; D and trimming were worked out from the DNA. The data show approximately 260,000 clones, roughly 84% seen once.

The sequence was collected from a man aged 45-65 years who had recovered from COVID-19. The sequenced sample consisted of PBMCs or T cells enriched from blood (not recorded which). The rearrangement uses TRBV28 and TRBJ1-5; 9 bases fit TRBD1. CDR3 amino acids: CAGKTGGRNQPQHF. The CDR3 region has the DNA TGTGCCGGGAAAACAGGGGGCCGTAATCAGCCCCAGCATTTT.